These 31 T cell receptor beta chains were sequenced from one sample in a study of blood T cell repertoires in COVID-19. Here immunoSEQ multiplex PCR was the method, and the copy in TCRdb shows in-frame clones only, minus some. The repertoire holds approximately 190,000 clones, with over 80% as singletons. The sequenced sample consisted of peripheral blood. These receptors originate from a woman in her 40s with acute or convalescent COVID-19.

The chain carries TRBV10-3 and TRBJ1-3, with D possibly TRBD1 on 5 matching bases. Germline lookup yields CDR1 ENHRY and CDR2 SYGVKD. CDR3 length: 16 residues. V lost 4 bases to trimming and J lost 0 bases, with 13 bases between them. CDR3 bases: TGTGCCATCAGTGCCACCGACAGAGCCTCTGGAAACACCATATATTTT. Its translation: CAISATDRASGNTIYF.

This clone was seen more than once but under ten times. The chain joins TRBV5-1 to TRBJ1-4; 11 nucleotides match TRBD1. J lost 6 bases, V lost 7 bases, and 5 bases had no gene match. This CDR3 is built from 14 residues. Germline loops: CDR1 SGHRS, CDR2 YFSETQ. CDR3 amino acids: CASGPGQGDEKLFF. DNA of the CDR3: TGCGCCAGCGGACCGGGACAGGGGGATGAAAAACTGTTTTTT.

V and J are TRBV19 and TRBJ1-4; no clear D. Per the germline V gene, CDR1 is LNHDA and CDR2 is SQIVND (reference sequence). Deletions cut 3 bases from V and 6 bases from J, with 5 bases between. The CDR3 has 12 amino acids. The CDR3: CASSISDEKLFF. As DNA, the CDR3 is TGTGCCAGTAGTATTTCCGATGAAAAACTGTTTTTT.

This chain links TRBV6-5 with TRBJ1-4; D not resolved. The V gene's germline CDR1 is MNHEY and CDR2 SVGAGI. Trimming took 6 bases from V and 5 from J, leaving 4 bases between them. This CDR3 has 11 amino acids. The CDR3 reads CASRENEKLFF. The CDR3 nucleotides are TGTGCCAGCAGGGAGAATGAAAAACTGTTTTTT.

This clone was observed a few times. The chain is built from TRBV3-1 (or the pseudogene TRBV3-2) and TRBJ1-1; 8 bases match TRBD1. CDR3 size: 14 residues. From germline, CDR1 is LGHDT and CDR2 YNNKEL (reference sequence). V shed 1 base and J 3 bases; nucleotides not matched to a gene: 1. Written as DNA, the CDR3 is TGTGCCAGCAGCCAAGGGACAGGGTACACTGAAGCTTTCTTT. Translation gives CASSQGTGYTEAFF.

Comments on this clone: Because the CDR3's place on the DNA is in doubt, the DNA is left out and the CDR3 is given as listed by TCRdb. The V call is TRBV28, the J call TRBJ2-5; TRBD2, the table's D call, lacks a check against the DNA. The CDR3 comprises 14 residues, both ends counted. Germline values: CDR1 MDHEN, CDR2 SYDVKM. The CDR3 sequence is CASSSSWGGETQYF.

The rearrangement joins TRBV6-6 to TRBJ1-2, with D tentatively TRBD1 (5 bases). The CDR3 loop spans 13 amino acids. The germline gives CDR1 MNHNY, CDR2 SVGAGI (reference sequence). The ends were cut back, 6 bases at V and 4 bases at J, with 12 bases in the middle. CDR3: CASRIDSSYGYTF. The CDR3 bases are TGTGCCAGCAGAATTGACAGTAGCTATGGCTACACCTTC.

The chain has TRBV5-4 and TRBJ2-2; 9 nucleotides agree with TRBD1. CDR3 size: 17 residues. The germline CDR1 and CDR2 sequences are SGHNT and YYREEE (reference sequence). V was pared by 0 bases and J by 0 bases, with 3 bases of the junction left unmatched. CDR3 nucleotide sequence: TGTGCCAGCAGCTTGGGGGGGACAGGGTCGAACACCGGGGAGCTGTTTTTT. Encoded protein: CASSLGGTGSNTGELFF. Looking up the rest from reference TRBV5-4 and TRBJ2-2 gives the full variable domain: ETGVTQSPTHLIKTRGQQVTLRCSSQSGHNTVSWYQQALGQGPQFIFQYYREEENGRGNFPPRFSGLQFPNYSSELNVNALELDDSALYLCASSLGGTGSNTGELFFGEGSRLTVL.

This chain links TRBV27 with TRBJ1-4; D gene ambiguous. Trimming removed 8 bases at V and 6 bases at J, with 13 bases between. This CDR3 is built from 13 residues. Per germline, CDR1 MNHEY and CDR2 SMNVEV (reference sequence). CDR3 in DNA: TGTGCCAGCCGGAATAGAGGGTATGAAAAACTGTTTTTT. Its translation: CASRNRGYEKLFF.

The genes are TRBV11-2 and TRBJ2-3, with no clear D. This CDR3 contains 12 residues. V was trimmed by 5 bases and J by 5 bases, leaving 8 bases between them. In germline, CDR1 is SGHAT, CDR2 FQNNGV. The CDR3 region has the DNA TGTGCCAGCAGCCCCGGTCGAGATACGCAGTATTTT. Residues: CASSPGRDTQYF.

The chain joins TRBV28 to TRBJ1-1; D unclear. The germline V gene encodes CDR1 MDHEN and CDR2 SYDVKM. The CDR3 length is 11 residues. Trimming removed 5 bases at V and 3 bases at J, with 4 bases between. CDR3 sequence (DNA): TGTGCCAGCAGTATCTACACTGAAGCTTTCTTT. Amino acids: CASSIYTEAFF.

The rearrangement links TRBV5-5 to TRBJ2-1; 8 bases agree with TRBD1. CDR3 length: 15 residues. Germline V gives CDR1 SGHKS, CDR2 YYEKEE (reference sequence). Trimming took 2 bases from V and 4 from J; bases not matched to a gene: 5. DNA of the CDR3: TGTGCCAGCAGCTTAAACAGGGGGATTTACAATGAGCAGTTCTTC. This encodes CASSLNRGIYNEQFF.

This clone was picked up one time. CDR3 DNA sequence: TGTGCCATCCTTCCAGGGTTGAGGAACACTGAAGCTTTCTTT. Its translation is CAILPGLRNTEAFF. The rearrangement uses TRBV28 and TRBJ1-1; possible D gene TRBD1, 5 bases. Looked up from germline, CDR1 is MDHEN and CDR2 is SYDVKM. This CDR3 has 14 amino acids. V lost 10 bases to trimming and J lost 1 base, with 16 bases between them.

The chain couples TRBV19 to TRBJ1-4; TRBD1 is a possible D gene (5 bases). CDR1 and CDR2 from the germline V gene are LNHDA and SQIVND (reference sequence). The V end lost 6 bases, the J end lost 8 bases, and 7 bases lay between the germline ends. This CDR3 has 11 amino acids. The DNA for the CDR3 is TGTGCCAGTAGGTGGGGCGAAAAACTGTTTTTT. Translation: CASRWGEKLFF.

This chain joins TRBV27 and TRBJ1-1; unclear D gene. The CDR3 is made up of 14 amino acids. Deletions cut 6 bases from V and 4 bases from J, with 15 bases between. The germline V gene has CDR1 MNHEY and CDR2 SMNVEV (reference sequence). CDR3 coding DNA: TGTGCCAGCAGACCCTGGGGAGGCGGCACTGAAGCTTTCTTT. The encoded protein is CASRPWGGGTEAFF.

The CDR3 bases are TGTGCCAGCAGCTTAGGAGGGACAGGGGCCAACGATGAGCAGTTCTTC. Its protein product is CASSLGGTGANDEQFF. The chain carries TRBV7-2 and TRBJ2-1, with 10 bases identical to TRBD1. CDR1 and CDR2 (germline): SGHTA, FQGNSA. After removal of 1 base from V and 8 bases from J, the junction contained 8 bases not matched to a gene. The length of the CDR3 is 16 residues.

A word on this clone: The junction departs from the called germline gene at one end, perhaps through a read error. This chain joins TRBV9 and TRBJ2-7; 10 bases fit TRBD1. Looked up from germline, CDR1 is SGDLS and CDR2 is YYNGEE. This CDR3 contains 16 residues. This chain's CDR3 is CASTPSPRDRGRFLHF. DNA of the CDR3: TGTGCCAGCACCCCATCCCCCCGGGACAGGGGACGCTTCTTGCACTTC.

The chain couples TRBV18 to TRBJ2-3; 8 nucleotides agree with TRBD2. The CDR3 is 14 amino acids. Losses at the gene ends were 6 bases for V and 2 bases for J; bases not matched to a gene: 4. Germline V CDR1 and CDR2: KGHSH, LQKENI. The CDR3 coding sequence is TGTGCCAGCTCTAGCGGGGTATTCACAGATACGCAGTATTTT. As protein: CASSSGVFTDTQYF.

The V gene is TRBV5-1, the J gene TRBJ1-2, with a weak D call TRBD1 (5 bases). The CDR3 loop spans 15 amino acids. With 1 base removed from V and 7 bases from J, the gap between germline ends came to 17 bases. CDR1 and CDR2 from the germline V gene are SGHRS and YFSETQ. The CDR3 spells CASSLQGEGLVGYTF. CDR3 sequence (DNA): TGCGCCAGCAGCTTGCAAGGGGAGGGCTTGGTTGGCTACACCTTC.

This clone has more than one count but fewer than ten. The V and J genes are TRBV30 and TRBJ1-2; possible D gene TRBD1, 6 bases. V was pared by 3 bases and J by 3 bases, with 11 bases between. This CDR3 region has 13 residues. Germline loops: CDR1 GTSNPN, CDR2 SVGIG (reference sequence). CDR3: CAWSEGVHYGYTF. The CDR3 DNA follows: TGTGCCTGGAGCGAGGGGGTACACTATGGCTACACCTTC.

The V gene is TRBV3-1 (or the pseudogene TRBV3-2), the J gene TRBJ1-5, with 10 bases matching TRBD1. Germline CDR1 is LGHDT and CDR2 is YNNKEL (reference sequence). This CDR3 spans 19 amino acids. Trimming took 0 bases from V and 1 from J; bases not matched to a gene: 9. CDR3: CASSQEGGWGQGSNQPQHF. The CDR3 nucleotides are TGTGCCAGCAGCCAAGAGGGCGGCTGGGGACAGGGGAGCAATCAGCCCCAGCATTTT.

The V call is TRBV7-2, the J call TRBJ2-2; 8 bases map to TRBD2. Germline CDR1 is SGHTA and CDR2 is FQGNSA. The CDR3 length is 17 residues. The V gene end was trimmed by 4 bases and the J gene end by 7 bases; junction bases not matched to a gene: 14. CDR3: CASSSFRGGYVGGELFF. The CDR3 DNA follows: TGTGCCAGCAGCTCTTTTCGGGGGGGCTACGTGGGCGGGGAGCTGTTTTTT.

The V and J genes are TRBV5-5 and TRBJ1-2; 7 nucleotides agree with TRBD1. Germline V gene data show CDR1 as SGHKS and CDR2 as YYEKEE (reference sequence). J was trimmed by 8 bases and V by 5 bases; bases with no gene match: 9. This CDR3 contains 13 residues. The CDR3 sequence: CASRSGDREGYTF. In DNA form, the CDR3 reads TGTGCCAGCAGGTCGGGTGACAGGGAAGGCTACACCTTC. Variable domain in full (rest from reference TRBV5-5 and TRBJ1-2): DAGVTQSPTHLIKTRGQQVTLRCSPISGHKSVSWYQQVLGQGPQFIFQYYEKEERGRGNFPDRFSARQFPNYSSELNVNALLLGDSALYLCASRSGDREGYTFGSGTRLTVV.

This chain uses TRBV4-1 with TRBJ2-1; D might be TRBD1 (6 bases). The V gene lost 3 bases and the J gene lost 4 bases, with 16 bases spanning the gap. The V gene's germline CDR1 is MGHRA and CDR2 YSYEKL. The CDR3 sequence is 16 residues long. CDR3 residues: CASSHQDSPGYNEQFF. The CDR3 DNA is TGCGCCAGCAGCCACCAGGACAGCCCTGGGTACAATGAGCAGTTCTTC.

The chain couples TRBV12-5 to TRBJ1-5; D gene unclear. CDR3 length: 13 amino acids. Per germline, CDR1 LGHNT and CDR2 FRNRAP. Trimming took off 7 bases at V and 1 base at J, with 8 bases between the two ends. The CDR3 sequence is CASARESNQPQHF. In nucleotides, the CDR3 is TGTGCTAGTGCGAGAGAAAGCAATCAGCCCCAGCATTTT.

This clone showed up just a few times. The CDR3 reads CASFDRGKGNQPQHF. The CDR3 DNA reads TGTGCCAGCTTTGACAGGGGGAAGGGCAATCAGCCCCAGCATTTT. The chain recombines TRBV9 with TRBJ1-5; 9 positions agree with TRBD1. This CDR3 contains 15 residues. From germline, CDR1 is SGDLS and CDR2 YYNGEE. Trimming cost V 7 bases and J 2 bases; bases outside gene matches: 7.

This sequence joins TRBV3-1 (or the pseudogene TRBV3-2) and TRBJ2-7; 9 nucleotides match TRBD1. The germline CDR1 and CDR2 sequences are LGHDT and YNNKEL (reference sequence). J was trimmed by 4 bases and V by 3 bases; bases with no gene match: 7. This CDR3 spans 15 amino acids. The CDR3 spells CASSQSGQGTYEQYF. CDR3 nucleotides: TGTGCCAGCAGCCAGTCGGGACAGGGAACATACGAGCAGTACTTC.

In this sample, this clone turned up once. The V gene is TRBV5-4, the J gene TRBJ1-4; 7 nucleotides align to TRBD1. The trim removed 5 bases at V and 5 bases at J, leaving 6 bases unmatched. The CDR3 length is 14 residues. Germline values: CDR1 SGHNT, CDR2 YYREEE (reference sequence). The CDR3 sequence: CASSPGTENEKLFF. The CDR3 region has the DNA TGTGCCAGCAGTCCCGGGACAGAAAATGAAAAACTGTTTTTT.

This chain joins TRBV29-1 and TRBJ1-2; 9 bases are shared with TRBD1. Germline CDR1 SQVTM, CDR2 ANQGSEA. There are 16 residues in the CDR3. Losses at the gene ends were 6 bases for V and 6 bases for J; bases not matched to a gene: 17. The CDR3 DNA is TGCAGCGTGACCTCCGGGACAGGGAGGATTCTAGATGGCTACACCTTC. As protein: CSVTSGTGRILDGYTF. Based on the CDR3 plus reference TRBV29-1 and TRBJ1-2, the full variable domain is SAVISQKPSRDICQRGTSLTIQCQVDSQVTMMFWYRQQPGQSLTLIATANQGSEATYESGFVIDKFPISRPNLTFSTLTVSNMSPEDSSIYLCSVTSGTGRILDGYTFGSGTRLTVV.

On this clone itself: The same CDR3 also results from other DNA sequences found in this sample. This sequence joins TRBV19 and TRBJ2-7; D may be TRBD1 (5 bases). CDR1 and CDR2 from the germline V gene are LNHDA and SQIVND (reference sequence). V lost 6 bases, J lost 0 bases, and 9 bases lay in between. The CDR3 is 13 residues long. The DNA of the CDR3 is TGTGCCAGTAGCCTTGACAGCTCCTACGAGCAGTACTTC. This gives the protein CASSLDSSYEQYF.

This chain joins TRBV15 and TRBJ2-7, with 8 bases lining up with TRBD2. From germline, CDR1 is LNHNV and CDR2 YYDKDF (reference sequence). The CDR3 runs to 15 residues. Unmatched junction bases numbered 5, after V lost 0 bases and J lost 4 bases. CDR3 coding DNA: TGTGCCACCAGCAGAGAGTTAGCGGGGTTGTACGAGCAGTACTTC. The encoded protein is CATSRELAGLYEQYF.